This T cell receptor beta chain was found in a study of T-cell memory formation after mild COVID-19. In the study overall: The study found TCR clusters largely donor specific.

The table lists this clonotype with many counts. TCRdb called the 5' RACE reads again in MiXCR, with one record for every CDR3 protein. The table lists hundreds of thousands of distinct CDR3 sequences, around a sixth of them singletons. The germline CDR1 and CDR2 sequences are MNHEY and SVGAGI. The CDR3 length is 15 residues. The J segment lost 6 bases and the V segment lost 4 bases, leaving 5 bases of the junction unmatched. Sequenced material: PBMCs or a T cell subset sorted from them (not recorded which). This clonotype was sampled from a man aged 18 to 30 who had mild COVID-19 (a few samples of this study predate the infection). Cell type and time point are not known. The genes are TRBV6-5 and TRBJ1-6; 8 nucleotides align to TRBD1. The CDR3 bases are TGTGCCAGCAGTTCCCGGACAGGGCGTAATTCACCCCTCCACTTT. It translates to CASSSRTGRNSPLHF.